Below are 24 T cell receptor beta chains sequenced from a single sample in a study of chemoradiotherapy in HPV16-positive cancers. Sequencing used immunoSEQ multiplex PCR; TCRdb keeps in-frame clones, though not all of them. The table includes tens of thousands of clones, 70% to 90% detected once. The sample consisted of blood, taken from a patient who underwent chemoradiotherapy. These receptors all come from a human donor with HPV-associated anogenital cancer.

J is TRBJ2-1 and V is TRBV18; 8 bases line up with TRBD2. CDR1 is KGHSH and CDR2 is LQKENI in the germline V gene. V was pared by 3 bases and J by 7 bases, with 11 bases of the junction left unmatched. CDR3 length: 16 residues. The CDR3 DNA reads TGTGCCAGCTCACCCCTAGCCGGGGGGGCAGGGAATGAGCAGTTCTTC. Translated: CASSPLAGGAGNEQFF.

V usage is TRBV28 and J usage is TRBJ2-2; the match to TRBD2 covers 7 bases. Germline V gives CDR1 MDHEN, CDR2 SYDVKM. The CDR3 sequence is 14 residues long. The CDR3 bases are TGTGCATCCGGGGGGAGCTCGAACACCGGGGAGCTGTTTTTT. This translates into CASGGSSNTGELFF.

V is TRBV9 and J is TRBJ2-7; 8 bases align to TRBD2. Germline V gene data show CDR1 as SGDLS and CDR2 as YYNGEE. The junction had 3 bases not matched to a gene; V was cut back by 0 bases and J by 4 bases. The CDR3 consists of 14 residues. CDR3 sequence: CASSVAPGGYEQYF. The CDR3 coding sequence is TGTGCCAGCAGCGTAGCCCCGGGGGGGTACGAGCAGTACTTC.

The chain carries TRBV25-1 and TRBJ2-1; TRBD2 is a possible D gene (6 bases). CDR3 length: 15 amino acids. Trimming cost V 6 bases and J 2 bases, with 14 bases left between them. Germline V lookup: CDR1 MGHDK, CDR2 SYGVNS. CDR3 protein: CASSPQGGPYNEQFF. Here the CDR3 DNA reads TGTGCCAGCAGCCCGCAGGGAGGACCCTACAATGAGCAGTTCTTC.

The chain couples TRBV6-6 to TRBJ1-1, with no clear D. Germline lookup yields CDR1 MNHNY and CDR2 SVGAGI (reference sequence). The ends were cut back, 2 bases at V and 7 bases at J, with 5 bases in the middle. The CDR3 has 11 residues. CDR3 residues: CASSYASEAFF. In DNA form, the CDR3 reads TGTGCCAGCAGTTACGCGAGTGAAGCTTTCTTT.

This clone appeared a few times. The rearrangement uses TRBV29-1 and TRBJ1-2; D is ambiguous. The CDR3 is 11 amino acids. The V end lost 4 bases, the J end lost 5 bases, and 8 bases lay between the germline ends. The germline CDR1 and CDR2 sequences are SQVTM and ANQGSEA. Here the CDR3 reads CSVVTGYGYTF. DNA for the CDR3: TGCAGCGTTGTGACTGGATATGGCTACACCTTC.

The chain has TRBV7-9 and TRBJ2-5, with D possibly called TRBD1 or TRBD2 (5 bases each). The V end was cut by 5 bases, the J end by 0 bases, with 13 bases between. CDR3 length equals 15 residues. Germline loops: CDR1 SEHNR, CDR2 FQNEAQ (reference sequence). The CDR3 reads CASSPGTQYQETQYF. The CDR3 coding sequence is TGTGCCAGCAGCCCGGGGACCCAGTACCAAGAGACCCAGTACTTC.

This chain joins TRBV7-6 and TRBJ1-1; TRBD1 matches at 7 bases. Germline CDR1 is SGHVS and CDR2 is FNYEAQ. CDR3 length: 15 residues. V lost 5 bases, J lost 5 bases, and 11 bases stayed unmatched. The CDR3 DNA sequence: TGTGCCAGCAGCCCAGCAGGGGGAATAGGAACTGAAGCTTTCTTT. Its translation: CASSPAGGIGTEAFF.

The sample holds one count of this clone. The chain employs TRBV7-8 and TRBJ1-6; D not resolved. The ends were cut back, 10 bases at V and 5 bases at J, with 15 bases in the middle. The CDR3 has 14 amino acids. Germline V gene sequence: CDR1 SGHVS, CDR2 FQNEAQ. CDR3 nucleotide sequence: TGTGCCACCTCACTGGGCGGCGATAATTCACCCCTCCACTTT. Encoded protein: CATSLGGDNSPLHF.

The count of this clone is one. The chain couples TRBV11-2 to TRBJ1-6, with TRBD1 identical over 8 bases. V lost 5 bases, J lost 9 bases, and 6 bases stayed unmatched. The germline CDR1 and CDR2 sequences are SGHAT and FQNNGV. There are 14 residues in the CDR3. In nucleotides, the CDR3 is TGTGCCAGCAGCCCGACAGGGGTGCGTTCACCCCTCCACTTT. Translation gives CASSPTGVRSPLHF.

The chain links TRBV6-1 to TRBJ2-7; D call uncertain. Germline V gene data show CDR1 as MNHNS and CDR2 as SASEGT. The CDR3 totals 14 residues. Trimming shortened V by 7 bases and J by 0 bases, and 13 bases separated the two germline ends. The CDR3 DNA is TGTGCCAGCACGATCCGGGTCCACTCCTACGAGCAGTACTTC. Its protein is CASTIRVHSYEQYF.

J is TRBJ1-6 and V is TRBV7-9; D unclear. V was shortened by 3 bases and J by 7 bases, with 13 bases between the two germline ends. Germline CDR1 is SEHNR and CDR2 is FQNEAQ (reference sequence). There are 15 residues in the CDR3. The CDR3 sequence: CASSFEGWVNSPLHF. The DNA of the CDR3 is TGTGCCAGCAGCTTCGAGGGCTGGGTAAATTCACCCCTCCACTTT.

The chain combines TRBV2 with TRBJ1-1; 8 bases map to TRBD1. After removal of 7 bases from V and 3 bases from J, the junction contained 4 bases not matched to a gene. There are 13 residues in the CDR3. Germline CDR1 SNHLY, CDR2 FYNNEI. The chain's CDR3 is CASNGQGDTEAFF. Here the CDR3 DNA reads TGTGCCAGCAATGGACAGGGCGACACTGAAGCTTTCTTT.

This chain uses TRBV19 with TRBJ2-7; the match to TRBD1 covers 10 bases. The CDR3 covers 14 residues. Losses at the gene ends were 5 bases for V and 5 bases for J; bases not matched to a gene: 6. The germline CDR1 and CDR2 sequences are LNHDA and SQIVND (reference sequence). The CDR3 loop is CASSPWDRGNEQYF. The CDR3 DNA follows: TGTGCCAGTAGTCCATGGGACAGGGGAAACGAGCAGTACTTC.

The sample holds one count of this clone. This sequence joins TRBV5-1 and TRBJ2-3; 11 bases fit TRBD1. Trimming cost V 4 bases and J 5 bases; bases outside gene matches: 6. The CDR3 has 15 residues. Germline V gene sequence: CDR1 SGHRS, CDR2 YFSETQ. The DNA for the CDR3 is TGCGCCAGCAGCGGACGGACAGGGGGCATAGATACGCAGTATTTT. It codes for CASSGRTGGIDTQYF.

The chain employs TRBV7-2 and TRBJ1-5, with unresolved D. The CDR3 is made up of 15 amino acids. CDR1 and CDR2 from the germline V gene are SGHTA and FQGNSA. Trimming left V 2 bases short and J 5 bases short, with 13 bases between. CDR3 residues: CASSLYAALDQPQHF. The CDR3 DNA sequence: TGTGCCAGCAGCTTATACGCGGCCCTGGATCAGCCCCAGCATTTT.

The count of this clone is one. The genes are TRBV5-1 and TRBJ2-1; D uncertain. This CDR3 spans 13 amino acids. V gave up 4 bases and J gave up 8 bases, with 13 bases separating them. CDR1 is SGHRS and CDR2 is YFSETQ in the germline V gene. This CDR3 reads CASSLGPWDEQFF. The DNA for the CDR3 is TGCGCCAGCAGCCTAGGACCGTGGGATGAGCAGTTCTTC. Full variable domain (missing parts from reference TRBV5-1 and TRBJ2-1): KAGVTQTPRYLIKTRGQQVTLSCSPISGHRSVSWYQQTPGQGLQFLFEYFSETQRNKGNFPGRFSGRQFSNSRSEMNVSTLELGDSALYLCASSLGPWDEQFFGPGTRLTVL.

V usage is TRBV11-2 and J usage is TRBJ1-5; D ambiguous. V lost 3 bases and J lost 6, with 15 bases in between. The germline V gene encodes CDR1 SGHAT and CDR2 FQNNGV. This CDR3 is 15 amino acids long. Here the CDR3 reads CASSLGRGAGQPQHF. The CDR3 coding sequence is TGTGCCAGCAGCTTGGGTCGAGGAGCGGGTCAGCCCCAGCATTTT.

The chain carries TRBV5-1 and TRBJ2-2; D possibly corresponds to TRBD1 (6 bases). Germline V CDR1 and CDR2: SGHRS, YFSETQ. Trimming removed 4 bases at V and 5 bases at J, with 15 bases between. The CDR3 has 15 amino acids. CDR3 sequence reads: CASSPQGFGTGELFF. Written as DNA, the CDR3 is TGCGCCAGCAGCCCGCAGGGGTTTGGGACCGGGGAGCTGTTTTTT. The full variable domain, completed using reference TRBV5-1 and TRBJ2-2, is KAGVTQTPRYLIKTRGQQVTLSCSPISGHRSVSWYQQTPGQGLQFLFEYFSETQRNKGNFPGRFSGRQFSNSRSEMNVSTLELGDSALYLCASSPQGFGTGELFFGEGSRLTVL.

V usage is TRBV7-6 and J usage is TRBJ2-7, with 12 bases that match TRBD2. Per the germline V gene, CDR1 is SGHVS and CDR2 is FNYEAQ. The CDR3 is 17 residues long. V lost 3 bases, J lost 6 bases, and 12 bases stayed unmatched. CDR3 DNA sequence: TGTGCCAGCAGCTTTATTCCCGACGGACTAGCGGGGTTCGAGCAGTACTTC. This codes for CASSFIPDGLAGFEQYF.

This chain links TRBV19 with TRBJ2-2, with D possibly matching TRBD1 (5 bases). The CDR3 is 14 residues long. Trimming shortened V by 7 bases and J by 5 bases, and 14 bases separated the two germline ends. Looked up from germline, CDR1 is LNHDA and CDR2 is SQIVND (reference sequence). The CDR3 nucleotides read TGTGCCAGTACATCTCCAGGGTGGACCGGGGAGCTGTTTTTT. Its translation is CASTSPGWTGELFF.

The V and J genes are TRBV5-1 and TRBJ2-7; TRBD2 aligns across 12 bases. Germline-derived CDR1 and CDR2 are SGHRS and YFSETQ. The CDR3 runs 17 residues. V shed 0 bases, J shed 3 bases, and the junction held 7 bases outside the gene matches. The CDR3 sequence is CASSLEASGGAHYEQYF. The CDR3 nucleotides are TGCGCCAGCAGCTTGGAAGCTAGCGGGGGGGCCCACTACGAGCAGTACTTC.

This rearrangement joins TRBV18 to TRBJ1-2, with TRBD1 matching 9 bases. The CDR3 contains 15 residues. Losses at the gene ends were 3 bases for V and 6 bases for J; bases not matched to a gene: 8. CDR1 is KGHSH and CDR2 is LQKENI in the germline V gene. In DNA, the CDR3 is TGTGCCAGCTCACCCCTACAGGACAGGGGCGATGGCTACACCTTC. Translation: CASSPLQDRGDGYTF. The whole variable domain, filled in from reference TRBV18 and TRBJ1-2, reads NAGVMQNPRHLVRRRGQEARLRCSPMKGHSHVYWYRQLPEEGLKFMVYLQKENIIDESGMPKERFSAEFPKEGPSILRIQQVVRGDSAAYFCASSPLQDRGDGYTFGSGTRLTVV.

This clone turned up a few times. In nucleotides, the CDR3 is TGTGCCAGCAGCGAAACAGGGGATCCTCGAAATTCACCCCTCCACTTT. Translated: CASSETGDPRNSPLHF. The chain is built from TRBV6-4 and TRBJ1-6; 7 bases are shared with TRBD1. CDR1 is MRHNA, CDR2 SNTAGT, per germline. The CDR3 is 16 amino acids. Trimming removed 6 bases from V and 7 bases from J; junction bases left unmatched: 12.